Sequencing of this T cell receptor beta chain was carried out in a study of shared clonotypes between healthy human individuals. The protocol was immunoSEQ multiplex PCR, while the TCRdb copy is restricted to in-frame clones and leaves out a portion. Found here are hundreds of thousands of clones, about 96% of them singletons; the top ten hold under 0.06%. The CDR3 is made up of 14 amino acids. In germline, CDR1 is LGHNA, CDR2 YNFKEQ. V was trimmed by 5 bases and J by 6 bases, leaving 16 bases between them. Source material: naive CD4+ T cells sorted from blood. This sample's subset: CD45RA+ positively selected. V usage is TRBV4-2 and J usage is TRBJ1-2; D not resolved. The TCR was taken from a woman in her thirties in good health. The CDR3 region has the DNA TGTGCCAGCAGCGGAGATCTCCGGACGGATGGCTACACCTTC. Protein: CASSGDLRTDGYTF.